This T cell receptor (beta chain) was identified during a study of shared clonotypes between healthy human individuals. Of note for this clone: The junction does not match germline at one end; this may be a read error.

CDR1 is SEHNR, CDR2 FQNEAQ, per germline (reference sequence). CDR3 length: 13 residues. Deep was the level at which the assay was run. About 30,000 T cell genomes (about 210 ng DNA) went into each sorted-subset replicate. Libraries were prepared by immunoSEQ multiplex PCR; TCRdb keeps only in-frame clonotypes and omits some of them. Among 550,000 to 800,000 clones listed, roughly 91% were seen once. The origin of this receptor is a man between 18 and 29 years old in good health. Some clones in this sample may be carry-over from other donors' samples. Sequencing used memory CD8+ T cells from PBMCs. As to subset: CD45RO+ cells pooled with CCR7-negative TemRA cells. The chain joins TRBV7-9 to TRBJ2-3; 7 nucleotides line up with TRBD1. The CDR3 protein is CASTLGQVDTQYF. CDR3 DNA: TGTGCCAGCACCTTAGGACAGGTAGATACGCAGTATTTT.